This T cell receptor (beta chain) was identified in a study of blood T cell repertoires in COVID-19. About the research overall: Samples came from the United States, Italy and Spain, spanning acute and convalescent COVID-19. The cDNA or gDNA used as material had been derived from T cells, B-cell-depleted T cells, or PBMCs.

V dropped 5 bases and J dropped 4 bases, with 9 bases sitting between them. CDR3 length: 12 amino acids. The V gene's germline CDR1 is MNHEY and CDR2 SVGEGT. Self-reported history from a screening survey and questionnaire set each donor's cohort. Produced via immunoSEQ multiplex PCR; TCRdb's table is partial and in-frame only. The data contain about 210,000 clones, around 81% of them singletons. V and J are TRBV6-2 or TRBV6-3 and TRBJ2-7; D is ambiguous. The sequencing sample was made of PBMCs or T cells enriched from blood (not recorded which). This clonotype was obtained from a woman aged 50 to 60 with acute COVID-19. The CDR3 loop is CASSLSEYEQYF. The CDR3 DNA reads TGTGCCAGCAGTCTGAGTGAATACGAGCAGTACTTC.